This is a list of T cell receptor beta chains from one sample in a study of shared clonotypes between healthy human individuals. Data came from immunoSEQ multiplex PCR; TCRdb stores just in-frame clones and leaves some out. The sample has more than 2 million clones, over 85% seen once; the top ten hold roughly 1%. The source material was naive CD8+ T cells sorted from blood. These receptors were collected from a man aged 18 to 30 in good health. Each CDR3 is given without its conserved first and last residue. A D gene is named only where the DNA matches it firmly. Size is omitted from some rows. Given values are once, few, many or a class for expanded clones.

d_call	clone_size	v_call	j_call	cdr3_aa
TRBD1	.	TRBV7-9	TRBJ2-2	ASSDNRGPGTGELF
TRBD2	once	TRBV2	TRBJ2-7	ASSVELAAAYEQY
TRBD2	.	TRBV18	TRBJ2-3	ASSPPGGGDPTDTQY
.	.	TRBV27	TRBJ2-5	ASSPGPGGWVTQY
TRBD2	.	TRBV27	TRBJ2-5	GSSGLGQETQY
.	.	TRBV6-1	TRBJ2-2	ASSEGIRVGELF
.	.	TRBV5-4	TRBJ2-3	ASSYYTDTQY
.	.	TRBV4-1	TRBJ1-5	ASSQGAGFGQPQH
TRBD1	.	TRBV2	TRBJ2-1	ARRGQYNEQF
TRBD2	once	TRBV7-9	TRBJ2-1	ASSLASGDYQF
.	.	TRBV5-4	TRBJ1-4	ASSYTGTNEKLF
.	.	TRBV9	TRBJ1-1	ASSLAGAILNTEAF
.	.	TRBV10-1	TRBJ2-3	ASSDARDTDTQY
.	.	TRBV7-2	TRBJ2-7	ASRPDGDYEQY
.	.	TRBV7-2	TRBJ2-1	ASSPGLLSYNEQF
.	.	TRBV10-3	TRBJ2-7	AISDGASYEQY
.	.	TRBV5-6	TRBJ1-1	ASSFVQGAEAF
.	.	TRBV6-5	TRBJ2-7	ASSYAPSYEQY
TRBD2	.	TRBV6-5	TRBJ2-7	ASSYSSGEGYEQY
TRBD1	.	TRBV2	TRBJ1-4	ASREPAGQMNEKLF
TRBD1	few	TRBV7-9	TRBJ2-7	ASSLGTGDEQY
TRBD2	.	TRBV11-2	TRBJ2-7	ASSPYAGGLTYEQY
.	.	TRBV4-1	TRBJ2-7	ASSPQPLRAPSYEQY
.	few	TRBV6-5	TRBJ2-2	ASKRGTKITGELF
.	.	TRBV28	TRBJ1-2	ASSLMASVYGYT
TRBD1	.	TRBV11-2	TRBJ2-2	ASSLEGPGGEELF
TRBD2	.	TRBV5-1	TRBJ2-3	ASSWDSGSGTDTQY
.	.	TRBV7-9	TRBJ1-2	ASDGRADYGYT
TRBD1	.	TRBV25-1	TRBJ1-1	ASSDRDRLDTEAF
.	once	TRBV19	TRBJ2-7	ASSQSLFAYEQY
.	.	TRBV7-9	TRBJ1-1	ASSFQQPEAF
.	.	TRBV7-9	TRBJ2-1	ASSLPQGHEQF
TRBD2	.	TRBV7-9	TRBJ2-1	ASSELAGEGNEQF
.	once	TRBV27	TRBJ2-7	ASSPRGPYEQY
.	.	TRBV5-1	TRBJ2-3	ASNENVDTQY
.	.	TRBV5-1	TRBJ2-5	ASSPSTSSAQY
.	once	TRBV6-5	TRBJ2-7	ASGSSFYEQY
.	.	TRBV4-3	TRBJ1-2	ASSQAGGSYGYT
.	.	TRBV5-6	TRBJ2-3	ASSLGALPNTQY
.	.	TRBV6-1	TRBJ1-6	ASSEPGGPLDSPLH
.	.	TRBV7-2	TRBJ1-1	ASSLVGGGQEAF
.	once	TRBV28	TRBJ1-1	ASTVLGTEAF
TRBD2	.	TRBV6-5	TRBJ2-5	ASRYGGGQETQY
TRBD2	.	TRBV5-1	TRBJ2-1	ASSLVGLAGEDNEQF
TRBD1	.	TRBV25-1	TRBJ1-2	ASSNRDREDYGYT
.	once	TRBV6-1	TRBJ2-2	ASSDLVGAAGELF
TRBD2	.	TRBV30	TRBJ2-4	AWSPGTSGGLNIQY
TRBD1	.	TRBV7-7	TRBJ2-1	ASSGGTGDNEQF
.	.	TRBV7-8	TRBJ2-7	ASSLAPGSSYEQY
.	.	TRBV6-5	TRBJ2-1	ASSLEAGYNEQF